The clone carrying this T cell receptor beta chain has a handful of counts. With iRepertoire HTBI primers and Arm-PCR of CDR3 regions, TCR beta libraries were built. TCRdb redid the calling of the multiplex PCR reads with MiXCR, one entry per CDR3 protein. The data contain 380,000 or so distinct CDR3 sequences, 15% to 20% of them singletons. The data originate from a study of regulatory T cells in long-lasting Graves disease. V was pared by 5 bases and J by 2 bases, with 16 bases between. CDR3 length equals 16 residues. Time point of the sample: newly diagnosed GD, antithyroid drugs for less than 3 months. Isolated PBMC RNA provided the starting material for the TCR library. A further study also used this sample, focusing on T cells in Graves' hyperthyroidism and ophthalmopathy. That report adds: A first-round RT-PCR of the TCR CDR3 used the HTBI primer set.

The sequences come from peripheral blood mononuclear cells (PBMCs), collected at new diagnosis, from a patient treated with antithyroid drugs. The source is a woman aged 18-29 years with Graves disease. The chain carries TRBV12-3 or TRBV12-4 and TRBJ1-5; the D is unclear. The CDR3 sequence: CASSPGTAQGNQPQHF. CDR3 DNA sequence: TGTGCCAGCAGTCCCGGAACCGCCCAGGGCAATCAGCCCCAGCATTTT.